One sample yielded the 28 T cell receptor beta chains listed below, sequenced in a study of T cells in Graves' hyperthyroidism and ophthalmopathy. Template material for amplifying TCR beta CDR3 regions consisted of RNA transcripts. Researchers ran a first-round RT-PCR on the TCR CDR3 using the HTBI primer set. TCRdb re-derived calls from the multiplex PCR reads in MiXCR, one entry per CDR3 protein. Of approximately 610,000 distinct CDR3 sequences in the sample, over 12% were seen once. Input material: blood. Receptors originate from a woman between 40 and 50 years old with Graves' ophthalmopathy.

This rearrangement joins TRBV12-3 or TRBV12-4 to TRBJ1-2; 7 positions match TRBD1. The CDR3 runs 16 residues. The junction had 12 bases not matched to a gene; V was cut back by 5 bases and J by 3 bases. CDR3 in DNA: TGTGCCAGCAGTCCCTCCTACAGGGGAATCGACTATGGCTACACCTTC. The encoded protein is CASSPSYRGIDYGYTF.

This clonotype appeared a few times. This rearrangement joins TRBV28 to TRBJ2-7; 7 bases are a match to TRBD1. Germline values: CDR1 MDHEN, CDR2 SYDVKM. The CDR3 is 13 residues long. V was pared by 3 bases and J by 5 bases, with 4 bases of the junction left unmatched. Written as DNA, the CDR3 is TGTGCCAGCAGTTTTCGGGACAGACACGAGCAGTACTTC. As protein: CASSFRDRHEQYF.

There are many counts of this clonotype. This chain joins TRBV4-2 and TRBJ2-7; D gene ambiguous. CDR1 and CDR2 (germline): LGHNA, YNFKEQ. This CDR3 comprises 14 residues. The V gene lost 0 bases and the J gene lost 6 bases, with 12 bases spanning the gap. The CDR3, as DNA: TGTGCCAGCAGCCAAGAGAGTTGGTCTATCGAGCAGTACTTC. It translates to CASSQESWSIEQYF.

This CDR3 reads CASSYEWGGGATEAFF. As DNA, the CDR3 is TGTGCCAGCAGTTACGAGTGGGGAGGGGGAGCCACTGAAGCTTTCTTT. The chain has TRBV6-5 and TRBJ1-1; TRBD1 might be the D (6 bases). CDR1 and CDR2 from the germline V gene are MNHEY and SVGAGI. The CDR3 runs 16 residues. Trimming stripped 2 bases from V and 4 bases from J, with 17 bases between.

This clonotype showed up many times. The chain has TRBV12-3 or TRBV12-4 and TRBJ2-7; D might be TRBD1 (6 bases). The CDR3 runs to 16 residues. The germline V and J ends were trimmed by 5 bases and 5 bases, with 22 bases remaining between them. The CDR3 reads CASSPNHGTAGDEQYF. CDR3 coding DNA: TGTGCCAGCAGTCCAAATCACGGGACCGCAGGGGACGAGCAGTACTTC.

V gene TRBV7-9 combines with J gene TRBJ2-1; D not resolved. The CDR3 loop spans 14 amino acids. Trimming pared 7 bases from V and 0 bases from J, leaving 10 bases between. CDR1 is SEHNR, CDR2 FQNEAQ, per germline (reference sequence). The CDR3 DNA follows: TGTGCCAGCACGAGAGGTGACTCCTACAATGAGCAGTTCTTC. Translation: CASTRGDSYNEQFF.

This clonotype was detected ten times or more. This chain links TRBV15 with TRBJ2-1, with TRBD2 identical over 7 bases. CDR3 size: 17 residues. Germline lookup yields CDR1 LNHNV and CDR2 YYDKDF (reference sequence). V shed 3 bases, J shed 0 bases, and the junction held 8 bases outside the gene matches. The CDR3 sequence: CATSRGGAGSSYNEQFF. Written as DNA, the CDR3 is TGTGCCACCAGCAGGGGAGGGGCGGGAAGCTCCTACAATGAGCAGTTCTTC. Using reference TRBV15 and TRBJ2-1 for the parts outside the CDR3, the full variable domain is DAMVIQNPRYQVTQFGKPVTLSCSQTLNHNVMYWYQQKSSQAPKLLFHYYDKDFNNEADTPDNFQSRRPNTSFCFLDIRSPGLGDTAMYLCATSRGGAGSSYNEQFFGPGTRLTVL.

This clonotype was seen a handful of times. This sequence joins TRBV19 and TRBJ1-6, with TRBD1 identical over 8 bases. Trimming removed 5 bases from V and 9 bases from J; junction bases left unmatched: 21. CDR1 and CDR2 from the germline V gene are LNHDA and SQIVND (reference sequence). The CDR3 spans 19 residues. The CDR3 DNA follows: TGTGCCAGTAGTCCGCCTCCGACAGGGGTTTTAAGATTGGGTTCACCCCTCCACTTT. Translating it yields CASSPPPTGVLRLGSPLHF.

The sample holds many counts of this clonotype. The rearrangement uses TRBV10-3 and TRBJ1-1; D gene uncertain. The CDR3 sequence is 13 residues long. With 6 bases removed from V and 0 bases from J, the gap between germline ends came to 8 bases. Germline CDR1 reads ENHRY; CDR2 reads SYGVKD. Here the CDR3 reads CAIRTVMNTEAFF. CDR3 nucleotide sequence: TGTGCCATCAGGACGGTAATGAACACTGAAGCTTTCTTT.

This clonotype was recorded at least ten times. The V and J genes are TRBV6-2 or TRBV6-3 and TRBJ2-7; tentatively, D is TRBD2 (6 bases). From germline, CDR1 is MNHEY and CDR2 SVGEGT. Trimming cost V 1 base and J 3 bases, with 16 bases left between them. This CDR3 spans 16 amino acids. The CDR3 is CASSYYLAGTDYEQYF. The CDR3 DNA reads TGTGCCAGCAGTTACTACCTCGCGGGGACGGACTACGAGCAGTACTTC.

This clonotype was observed many times. The gene calls are TRBV20-1 and TRBJ2-7; TRBD2 matches 9 bases. V was clipped by 5 bases and J by 0 bases; unmatched bases: 8. This CDR3 is built from 15 residues. CDR1 and CDR2 (germline): DFQATT, SNEGSKA (reference sequence). This CDR3 is CSALPGTSSSYEQYF. The CDR3 nucleotides read TGCAGTGCTTTACCCGGGACTAGCAGCTCCTACGAGCAGTACTTC.

V is TRBV18 and J is TRBJ2-3, with no clear D. This CDR3 comprises 13 residues. Germline CDR1 and CDR2: KGHSH and LQKENI. V was trimmed by 1 base and J by 5 bases, leaving 7 bases between them. The CDR3 nucleotides are TGTGCCAGCTCACCACGGCGTGGAGATACGCAGTATTTT. This translates into CASSPRRGDTQYF.

This clonotype appeared many times. The chain recombines TRBV5-1 with TRBJ2-7, with D unresolved. Germline V lookup: CDR1 SGHRS, CDR2 YFSETQ. V was trimmed by 0 bases and J by 1 base, leaving 11 bases between them. This CDR3 comprises 15 residues. The CDR3: CASSLGIGYSYEQYF. The CDR3 bases are TGCGCCAGCAGCTTGGGTATTGGATATTCCTACGAGCAGTACTTC.

This clonotype was seen many times. At one end, the junction sequence differs from germline, possibly due to a read error. The rearrangement links TRBV6-1 to TRBJ1-1; D gene ambiguous. CDR1 and CDR2 from the germline V gene are MNHNS and SASEGT. This CDR3 region has 13 residues. Here the CDR3 DNA reads TGTGCCAGCAGTGATTCAGTGTACACTGAAGCCTTCTTT. It yields the protein CASSDSVYTEAFF.

This clonotype was seen a single time. The chain carries TRBV7-8 and TRBJ1-5; TRBD1 matches 8 bases. Germline-derived CDR1 and CDR2 are SGHVS and FQNEAQ. The CDR3 has 15 residues. V was pared by 0 bases and J by 6 bases, with 4 bases of the junction left unmatched. The CDR3 nucleotides read TGTGCCAGCAGCTTAGCAGGCAGGGGGCCTCAGCCCCAGCATTTT. It specifies CASSLAGRGPQPQHF. Full variable domain (rest looked up from reference TRBV7-8 and TRBJ1-5): GAGVSQSPRYKVAKRGQDVALRCDPISGHVSLFWYQQALGQGPEFLTYFQNEAQLDKSGLPSDRFFAERPEGSVSTLKIQRTQQEDSAVYLCASSLAGRGPQPQHFGDGTRLSIL.

The V call is TRBV14, the J call TRBJ2-2; TRBD2 might be the D (6 bases). This CDR3 has 13 residues. Trimming cost V 4 bases and J 6 bases, with 9 bases left between them. Germline V gene lookup returns CDR1 SGHDN and CDR2 FVKESK. The CDR3 DNA reads as TGTGCCAGCAGCCGGGAGCGGGCCGGGGAGCTGTTTTTT. Its translation: CASSRERAGELFF.

The CDR3 reads CASSEISGSSGAFF. The CDR3 DNA sequence: TGTGCCAGCAGTGAAATTTCGGGAAGTTCAGGAGCTTTCTTT. The genes are TRBV6-1 and TRBJ1-1; D not resolved. The CDR3 consists of 14 residues. The V and J ends lost 2 bases and 10 bases respectively, with 17 bases between them. CDR1 is MNHNS and CDR2 is SASEGT in the germline V gene.

Many counts were recorded for this clonotype. The rearrangement uses TRBV20-1 and TRBJ2-6; TRBD1 might be the D (6 bases). The CDR3 extends over 14 amino acids. Looked up from germline, CDR1 is DFQATT and CDR2 is SNEGSKA (reference sequence). Between the trimmed V and J ends, which lost 4 bases and 0 bases, there was a span of 7 bases. CDR3 coding DNA: TGCAGTGCTAAACAGGGCTCTGGGGCCAACGTCCTGACTTTC. As protein: CSAKQGSGANVLTF.

In this sample, this clonotype turned up a few times. CDR3 DNA sequence: TGCAGTGCTAGAGATAGGAGGGAGGACTCCTACGAGCAGTACTTC. Its translation: CSARDRREDSYEQYF. This chain joins TRBV20-1 and TRBJ2-7; maybe TRBD2 (6 bases). The ends were cut back, 0 bases at V and 0 bases at J, with 12 bases in the middle. Germline CDR1 reads DFQATT; CDR2 reads SNEGSKA (reference sequence). The CDR3 has 15 amino acids.

There are many counts of this clonotype. The J gene is TRBJ2-7, the V gene TRBV20-1; TRBD2 is a possible D gene (6 bases). Per germline, CDR1 DFQATT and CDR2 SNEGSKA (reference sequence). The V and J ends lost 2 bases and 0 bases respectively, with 14 bases between them. The CDR3 totals 15 residues. The CDR3 loop reads CSARSLASGSYEQYF. The CDR3, as DNA: TGCAGTGCTAGATCACTAGCTTCTGGCTCCTACGAGCAGTACTTC.

This clonotype was recorded at least ten times. The V gene is TRBV6-2 or TRBV6-3, the J gene TRBJ2-7, with D possibly matching TRBD2 (6 bases). The V gene lost 0 bases and the J gene lost 5 bases, with 20 bases spanning the gap. The CDR3 covers 17 residues. CDR1 and CDR2 from the germline V gene are MNHEY and SVGEGT. The CDR3 region is CASSYSGGVYVFDEQYF. The DNA for the CDR3 is TGTGCCAGCAGTTACTCTGGCGGGGTGTACGTGTTCGACGAGCAGTACTTC.

V gene TRBV5-5 combines with J gene TRBJ1-5; D is uncertain. There are 15 residues in the CDR3. Per germline, CDR1 SGHKS and CDR2 YYEKEE (reference sequence). The V gene lost 0 bases and the J gene lost 3 bases, with 10 bases spanning the gap. CDR3 in DNA: TGTGCCAGCAGCTTGGAACACTCCGTCAATCAGCCCCAGCATTTT. Its protein is CASSLEHSVNQPQHF. Together with reference TRBV5-5 and TRBJ1-5, the CDR3 gives the full variable domain: DAGVTQSPTHLIKTRGQQVTLRCSPISGHKSVSWYQQVLGQGPQFIFQYYEKEERGRGNFPDRFSARQFPNYSSELNVNALLLGDSALYLCASSLEHSVNQPQHFGDGTRLSIL.

There are many counts of this clonotype. The CDR3 bases are TGTGCCAGCAGTACGGACAGGGGGAATGGCTACACCTTC. Its protein product is CASSTDRGNGYTF. This sequence joins TRBV28 and TRBJ1-2; 10 positions agree with TRBD1. The trim removed 5 bases at V and 6 bases at J, leaving 3 bases unmatched. Germline CDR1 MDHEN, CDR2 SYDVKM. The CDR3 loop spans 13 amino acids.

This clonotype was detected ten times or more. V and J are TRBV14 and TRBJ2-7; TRBD1 agrees at 7 bases. V trimming: 3 bases; J trimming: 6 bases; junction bases outside the gene matches: 8. Germline CDR1 SGHDN, CDR2 FVKESK. This CDR3 is 14 amino acids long. The CDR3 DNA sequence: TGTGCCAGCAGCCATACACAGGGGTTTACCGAGCAGTACTTC. This translates into CASSHTQGFTEQYF.

This rearrangement joins TRBV18 to TRBJ1-1, with D possibly TRBD1 on 5 matching bases. This CDR3 contains 14 residues. The V and J ends lost 0 bases and 8 bases respectively, with 13 bases between them. Germline V gene data show CDR1 as KGHSH and CDR2 as LQKENI. CDR3 sequence: CASSPPGTSWEAFF. The DNA of the CDR3 is TGTGCCAGCTCACCACCAGGGACTTCATGGGAAGCTTTCTTT.

This sequence joins TRBV10-3 and TRBJ2-5, with D possibly being TRBD2 (5 bases). With 6 bases removed from V and 4 bases from J, the gap between germline ends came to 12 bases. Germline CDR1 ENHRY, CDR2 SYGVKD. The CDR3 runs 13 residues. In nucleotides, the CDR3 is TGTGCCATCAGAAGTGAGGGTAGAGAGACCCAGTACTTC. Translating gives CAIRSEGRETQYF.

This clonotype appeared many times. The V gene is TRBV19, the J gene TRBJ2-7, with 11 bases matching TRBD2. CDR3 size: 15 residues. CDR1 is LNHDA and CDR2 is SQIVND in the germline V gene (reference sequence). Germline trimming cut 3 bases from V and 6 bases from J; bases unmatched to any gene: 7. CDR3 amino acids: CASSISLAGAGEQYF. The CDR3 DNA reads as TGTGCCAGTAGTATCTCACTAGCGGGAGCGGGCGAGCAGTACTTC.

This clonotype was counted many times. The J gene is TRBJ2-7, the V gene TRBV6-1; no reliable D call. The CDR3 sequence is 14 residues long. Germline V gives CDR1 MNHNS, CDR2 SASEGT. The V end was cut by 1 base, the J end by 2 bases, with 9 bases between. This CDR3 is CASSEVPVPYEQYF. The CDR3 DNA sequence: TGTGCCAGCAGTGAAGTCCCAGTTCCCTACGAGCAGTACTTC.